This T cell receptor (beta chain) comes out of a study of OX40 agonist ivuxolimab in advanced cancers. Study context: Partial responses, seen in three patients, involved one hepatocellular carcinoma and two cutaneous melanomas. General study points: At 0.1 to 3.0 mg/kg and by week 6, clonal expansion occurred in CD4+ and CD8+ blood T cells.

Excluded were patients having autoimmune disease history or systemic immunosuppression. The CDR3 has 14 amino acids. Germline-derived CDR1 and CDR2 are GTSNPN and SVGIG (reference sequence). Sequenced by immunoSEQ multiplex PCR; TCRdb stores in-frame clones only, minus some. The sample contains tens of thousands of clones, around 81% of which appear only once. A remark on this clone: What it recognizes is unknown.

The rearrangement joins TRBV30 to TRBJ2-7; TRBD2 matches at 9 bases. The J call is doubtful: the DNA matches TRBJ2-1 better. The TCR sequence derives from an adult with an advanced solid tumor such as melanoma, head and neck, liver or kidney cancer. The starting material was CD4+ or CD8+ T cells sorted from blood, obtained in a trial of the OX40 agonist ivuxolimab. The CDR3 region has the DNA TGTGCCTGGGGTCTAGCGGGAAACTACAATGAGCAGTTCTTC. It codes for CAWGLAGNYNEQFF.